Listed below are T cell receptor beta chains from one sample, sequenced in a study of neoadjuvant anti-PD-1 for oral cavity cancer. Assay: immunoSEQ multiplex PCR; the TCRdb copy retains only in-frame clones and omits some. The table has about 16,000 clones, 72% seen once. Sample: PBMCs, taken before nivolumab (anti-PD-1) treatment. These receptor sequences come from a person aged 35-79 years with oral cavity squamous cell carcinoma. Each CDR3 is given with its conserved first and last residue. D genes are given only for firm matches. Size is omitted from some rows. Given values are once, few, many or a class for expanded clones.

J gene	clone size	V gene	D gene	CDR3 DNA	CDR3 protein
TRBJ2-2	NA	TRBV11-3	NA	TGTGCCAGCAGCCCCTGGCGATCGAACACCGGGGAGCTGTTTTTT	CASSPWRSNTGELFF
TRBJ2-1	NA	TRBV7-9	TRBD1	TGTGCCAGCAGTCTACCAGGGACAGGGGGTGAGCAGTTCTTC	CASSLPGTGGEQFF
TRBJ2-1	NA	TRBV19	TRBD2	TGTGCCAGTAGTACCCGACCCGCGGGAGGGCGCAATGAGCAGTTCTTC	CASSTRPAGGRNEQFF
TRBJ2-7	NA	TRBV2	TRBD2	TGTGCCAGCAGCGGAGGGAGTGAACGGGGGAGGGCGCAGTACTTC	CASSGGSERGRAQYF
TRBJ2-2	NA	TRBV5-1	NA	TGCGCCAGCAGCTTGCCGTCCCGAGGCCGCTCGAACACCGGGGAGCTGTTTTTT	CASSLPSRGRSNTGELFF
TRBJ2-7	few	TRBV28	TRBD2	TGTGCCAGCAGTTTAAGGGGTCGGGGGCTAGCGGGGCCCGAGCAGTACTTC	CASSLRGRGLAGPEQYF
TRBJ1-2	NA	TRBV4-1	TRBD1	TGCGCCAGCAGCAAACCCGGGACAGGGGATCCCTATGGCTACACCTTC	CASSKPGTGDPYGYTF
TRBJ1-2	once	TRBV27	TRBD1	TGTGCCAGCAGTAAGGGGACAGTCTATGGCTACACCTTC	CASSKGTVYGYTF
TRBJ1-4	NA	TRBV28	NA	TGTGCCAGCAGTGGACCTCCCAATGAAAAACTGTTTTTT	CASSGPPNEKLFF
TRBJ2-2	NA	TRBV27	NA	TGTGCCAGCAGTCACCGGGGGAGGAACACCGGGGAGCTGTTTTTT	CASSHRGRNTGELFF
TRBJ1-3	NA	TRBV11-2	NA	TGTGCCAGCAGTCGATTACAGGAATGGAGCCGCTCTGGAAACACCATATATTTT	CASSRLQEWSRSGNTIYF
TRBJ1-2	NA	TRBV4-2	NA	TGTGCCAGCAGCCCCCTCTTTAAAGGACGCAGGGAGGCTTATGGCTACACCTTC	CASSPLFKGRREAYGYTF
TRBJ2-1	NA	TRBV5-5	TRBD2	TGTGCCAGCAGTAAACGGGGAGGACTAGAGGGATACAATGAGCAGTTCTTC	CASSKRGGLEGYNEQFF
TRBJ2-1	NA	TRBV7-2	NA	TGTGCCAGCAGCTTAGTCAGTGGGACGACCTACAATGAGCAGTTCTTC	CASSLVSGTTYNEQFF
TRBJ2-7	NA	TRBV9	NA	TGTGCCAGCAGCCCCCGACAGACCTCCTACGAGCAGTACTTC	CASSPRQTSYEQYF
TRBJ1-1	few	TRBV5-1	NA	TGCGCCAGCAGCTTGCTTTTTGGGGGGCTCCAGGAGGCTGAAGCTTTCTTT	CASSLLFGGLQEAEAFF
TRBJ1-2	NA	TRBV19	TRBD1	TGTGCCAGTAGTAGGGACAGCCTCTATGGCTACACCTTC	CASSRDSLYGYTF
TRBJ1-1	NA	TRBV7-3	TRBD1	TGTGCCAGCAGCCGAGGACAGGGGCGGGCTGAAGCTTTCTTT	CASSRGQGRAEAFF
TRBJ2-7	NA	TRBV6-5	NA	TGTGCCAGCAGACCACGGGACTCCTACGAGCAGTACTTC	CASRPRDSYEQYF
TRBJ1-1	NA	TRBV18	NA	TGTGCCAGCTCACCACCGATACAGGGTGGTGAGGCTTTCTTT	CASSPPIQGGEAFF
TRBJ2-2	NA	TRBV7-2	TRBD2	TGTGCCAGCAGCTTAGCATCATCACCGTCTAGCGGGAGGGCTACCGGGGAGCTGTTTTTT	CASSLASSPSSGRATGELFF
TRBJ1-4	NA	TRBV2	NA	TGTGCCGGGGGGCACGAGGGTATGAGTGAAAAACTGTTTTTT	CAGGHEGMSEKLFF
TRBJ1-1	few	TRBV7-2	NA	TGTGCCAGCAGCTCTGGACAGACCTTGAACACTGAAGCTTTCTTT	CASSSGQTLNTEAFF
TRBJ1-1	few	TRBV27	TRBD1	TGTGCCAGCACCTCTGGGACAGGAATGAACACTGAAGCTTTCTTT	CASTSGTGMNTEAFF
TRBJ1-2	few	TRBV4-1	NA	TGCGCCAGCAGCCAAGAACAGTACTATGGCTACACCTTC	CASSQEQYYGYTF
TRBJ1-2	few	TRBV29-1	NA	TGCAGTGCAACCGGGTGGAGGTTAGATGGCTACACCTTC	CSATGWRLDGYTF
TRBJ2-1	NA	TRBV5-1	TRBD2	TGCGCCAGCAGCTGGACTAGCGCAGCCAATGAGCAGTTCTTC	CASSWTSAANEQFF